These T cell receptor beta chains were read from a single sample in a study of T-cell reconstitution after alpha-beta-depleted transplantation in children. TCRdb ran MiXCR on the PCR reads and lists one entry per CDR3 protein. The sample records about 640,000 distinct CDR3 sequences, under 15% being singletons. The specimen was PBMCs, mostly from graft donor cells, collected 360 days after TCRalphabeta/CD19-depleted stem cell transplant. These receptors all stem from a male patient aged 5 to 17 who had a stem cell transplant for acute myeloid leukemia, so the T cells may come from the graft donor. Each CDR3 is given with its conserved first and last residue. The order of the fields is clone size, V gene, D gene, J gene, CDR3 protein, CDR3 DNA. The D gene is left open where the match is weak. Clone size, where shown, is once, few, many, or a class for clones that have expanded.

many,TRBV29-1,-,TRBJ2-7,CSALRGSYEQYF,TGCAGCGCCCTGAGAGGGTCCTACGAGCAGTACTTC
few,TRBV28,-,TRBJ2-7,CASSPIPTSDIYYEQYF,TGTGCCAGCAGTCCTATCCCCACTTCCGACATATACTACGAGCAGTACTTC
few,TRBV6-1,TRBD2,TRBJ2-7,CASSWVAGPYEQYF,TGTGCCAGCTCTTGGGTAGCGGGGCCCTACGAGCAGTACTTC
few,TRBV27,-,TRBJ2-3,CATAPERVGTDTQYF,TGTGCCACCGCTCCGGAAAGGGTTGGGACAGATACGCAGTATTTT
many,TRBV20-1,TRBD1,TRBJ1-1,CSAPTGGDNTEAFF,TGCAGTGCCCCGACAGGGGGAGATAACACTGAAGCTTTCTTT
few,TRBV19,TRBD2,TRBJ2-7,CASSWTSYYEQYF,TGTGCCAGTAGTTGGACTAGCTACTACGAGCAGTACTTC
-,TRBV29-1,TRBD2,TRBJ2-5,CSVEPLLNVGRGQETQYF,TGCAGCGTTGAGCCCCTCCTAAACGTGGGGAGGGGACAAGAGACCCAGTACTTC
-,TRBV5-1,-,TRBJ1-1,CASSTTTGLNTEAFF,TGCGCCAGCAGTACTACGACAGGATTGAACACTGAAGCTTTCTTT
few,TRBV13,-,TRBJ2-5,CASTAGPRPETQYF,TGTGCCAGCACCGCCGGGCCTAGGCCAGAGACCCAGTACTTC
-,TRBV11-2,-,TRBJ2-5,CASSLGSGGGETQYF,TGTGCCAGCAGCTTAGGGTCGGGGGGCGGAGAGACCCAGTACTTC
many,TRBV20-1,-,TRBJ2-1,CSGEGVNEQFF,TGCAGTGGGGAGGGGGTCAATGAGCAGTTCTTC
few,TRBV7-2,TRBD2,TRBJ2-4,CASSLGTSRAKNIQYF,TGTGCCAGCAGCCTCGGGACTAGCCGAGCCAAAAACATTCAGTACTTC
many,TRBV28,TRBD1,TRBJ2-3,CASSSYRGQTDTQYF,TGTGCCAGCAGTTCGTACAGGGGGCAGACAGATACGCAGTATTTT
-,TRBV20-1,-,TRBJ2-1,CSARDLGTQYNEQFF,TGCAGTGCTAGGGACCTCGGGACACAATACAATGAGCAGTTCTTC
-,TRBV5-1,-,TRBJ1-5,CASSLWPWSNQPQHF,TGCGCCAGCAGCTTATGGCCGTGGAGCAATCAGCCCCAGCATTTT
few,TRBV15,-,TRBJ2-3,CATSSKSPWGGLDLDTQYF,TGTGCCACCAGCAGTAAGAGCCCTTGGGGCGGTTTGGACTTAGATACGCAGTATTTT
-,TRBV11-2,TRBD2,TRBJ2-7,CASSLVLSSGRARFEQYF,TGTGCCAGCAGCTTAGTCCTATCTAGCGGGAGGGCCCGCTTTGAGCAGTACTTC
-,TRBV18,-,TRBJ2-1,CASSPASGEQFF,TGTGCCAGCTCACCGGCGTCGGGTGAGCAGTTCTTC
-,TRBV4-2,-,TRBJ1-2,CASSQGVANYGYTF,TGTGCCAGCAGCCAAGGGGTAGCTAACTATGGCTACACCTTC
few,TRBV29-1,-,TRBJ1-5,CSVTMGHSNQPQHF,TGCAGCGTGACGATGGGGCATAGCAATCAGCCCCAGCATTTT
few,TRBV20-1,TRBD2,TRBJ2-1,CSADLPSGRDEQFF,TGCAGTGCTGATTTACCGAGCGGGAGAGATGAGCAGTTCTTC
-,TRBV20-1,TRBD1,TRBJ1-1,CSVTTGRTEAFF,TGCAGTGTTACGACAGGGAGGACTGAAGCTTTCTTT
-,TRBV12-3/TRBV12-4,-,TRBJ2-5,CASSLGTTFQETQYF,TGTGCCAGCAGTTTAGGGACTACCTTCCAAGAGACCCAGTACTTC
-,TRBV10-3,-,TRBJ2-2,CAISEGQYTGELFF,TGTGCCATCAGTGAAGGACAATACACCGGGGAGCTGTTTTTT
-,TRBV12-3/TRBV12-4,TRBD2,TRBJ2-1,CASSLAFSISGRDGEQFF,TGTGCCAGCAGTTTAGCCTTTAGTATTAGCGGGAGAGATGGGGAGCAGTTCTTC
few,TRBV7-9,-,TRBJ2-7,CASSFRGGLYEQYF,TGTGCCAGCAGCTTTAGAGGTGGTTTGTATGAGCAGTACTTC
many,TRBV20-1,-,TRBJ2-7,CSARDPGPSYEQYF,TGCAGTGCTAGAGACCCGGGACCATCCTACGAGCAGTACTTC
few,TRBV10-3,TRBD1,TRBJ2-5,CAISDLGTGSETQYF,TGTGCCATCAGTGACCTCGGGACAGGGAGTGAGACCCAGTACTTC
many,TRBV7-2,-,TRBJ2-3,CASSLRGGGRTDTQYF,TGTGCCAGCAGCTTGAGAGGCGGGGGCCGGACAGATACGCAGTATTTT
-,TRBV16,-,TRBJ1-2,CASSQTTIRDEGYTF,TGTGCCAGCAGCCAAACCACGATCCGGGACGAGGGCTACACCTTC
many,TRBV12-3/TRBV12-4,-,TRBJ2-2,CASSFTTGELFF,TGTGCCAGCAGTTTTACCACCGGGGAGCTGTTTTTT
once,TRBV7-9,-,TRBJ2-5,CASSPSTGLLETQYF,TGTGCCAGCAGCCCTTCCACAGGGCTGCTAGAGACCCAGTACTTC
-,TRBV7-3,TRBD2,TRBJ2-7,CASSLSLAGSDEQYF,TGTGCCAGCAGCTTATCGTTAGCGGGATCGGACGAGCAGTACTTC
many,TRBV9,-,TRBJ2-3,CASSAHRSSTDTQYF,TGTGCCAGCAGCGCCCACAGGTCTAGCACAGATACGCAGTATTTT
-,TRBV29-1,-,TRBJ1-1,CSGGRAEAFF,TGCAGCGGTGGCAGGGCTGAAGCTTTCTTT
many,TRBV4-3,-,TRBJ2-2,CASSQVWRRELFF,TGCGCCAGCAGCCAAGTTTGGCGGCGGGAGCTGTTTTTT
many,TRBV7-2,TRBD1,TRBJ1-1,CASSSGQVNTEAFF,TGTGCCAGCAGCTCGGGACAGGTGAACACTGAAGCTTTCTTT
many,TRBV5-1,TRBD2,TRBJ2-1,CASSLALLAGVWDEQFF,TGCGCCAGCAGCTTGGCCTTACTAGCGGGAGTATGGGATGAGCAGTTCTTC
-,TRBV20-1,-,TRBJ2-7,CSATQAAEQYF,TGCAGTGCTACACAGGCGGCCGAGCAGTACTTC
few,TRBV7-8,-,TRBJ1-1,CASSPARAGMNTEAFF,TGTGCCAGCAGCCCAGCGAGGGCAGGGATGAACACTGAAGCTTTCTTT
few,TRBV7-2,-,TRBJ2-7,CASSPGLADSNYEQYF,TGTGCCAGCAGCCCCGGGCTAGCGGACAGCAACTACGAGCAGTACTTC